These 10 T cell receptor beta chains share one sample of origin, sequenced in a study of CD8 T cells in Susac syndrome. RNA amounts of roughly 0.45 to 1 ug underwent reverse transcription with random hexamers. Via MiXCR, TCRdb re-called the immunoSEQ multiplex PCR reads, giving one row per CDR3 protein. In the table there are some 180,000 distinct CDR3 sequences, approximately 94% of which are singletons. Sequencing was done on a sample of CD4+ T cells from PBMCs. The receptors here all came from a human donor in good health.

The rearrangement joins TRBV7-8 to TRBJ2-7; TRBD1 might be the D (6 bases). The CDR3 covers 14 residues. Germline CDR1 reads SGHVS; CDR2 reads FQNEAQ. V lost 5 bases, J lost 3 bases, and 14 bases lay in between. The CDR3 protein is CASSDQRGNYEQYF. CDR3 nucleotides: TGTGCCAGCAGCGACCAGAGGGGGAACTACGAGCAGTACTTC. Full variable domain (rest looked up from reference TRBV7-8 and TRBJ2-7): GAGVSQSPRYKVAKRGQDVALRCDPISGHVSLFWYQQALGQGPEFLTYFQNEAQLDKSGLPSDRFFAERPEGSVSTLKIQRTQQEDSAVYLCASSDQRGNYEQYFGPGTRLTVT.

This clonotype occurred once. The chain combines TRBV30 with TRBJ1-5, with 8 nucleotides matching TRBD1. Per germline, CDR1 GTSNPN and CDR2 SVGIG (reference sequence). The V gene end was trimmed by 1 base and the J gene end by 5 bases; junction bases not matched to a gene: 10. CDR3 length: 16 amino acids. CDR3 residues: CAWSAPGTGTDQPQHF. DNA of the CDR3: TGTGCCTGGAGTGCCCCCGGGACAGGCACTGATCAGCCCCAGCATTTT.

The chain recombines TRBV20-1 with TRBJ1-4; possible D gene TRBD1, 6 bases. The V gene lost 5 bases and the J gene lost 4 bases, with 14 bases spanning the gap. CDR1 is DFQATT and CDR2 is SNEGSKA in the germline V gene (reference sequence). The CDR3 contains 14 residues. CDR3 sequence reads: CSARRGGDNEKLFF. Written as DNA, the CDR3 is TGCAGTGCTCGCCGAGGGGGGGATAATGAAAAACTGTTTTTT.

This clonotype was found once. The CDR3 coding sequence is TGCGCCAGCAGCCAAGTGGGGACCGGGGCCAACGTCCTGACTTTC. It translates to CASSQVGTGANVLTF. The chain couples TRBV4-1 to TRBJ2-6; the D call may be TRBD1 or TRBD2 (5 bases each). CDR1 and CDR2 from the germline V gene are MGHRA and YSYEKL. Trimming pared 1 base from V and 4 bases from J, leaving 8 bases between. This CDR3 is built from 15 residues.

V and J are TRBV5-1 and TRBJ2-2, with D possibly TRBD1 on 6 matching bases. V was cut by 6 bases and J by 7 bases, with 16 bases left in between. The CDR3 sequence is 14 residues long. Germline V gene data show CDR1 as SGHRS and CDR2 as YFSETQ. The DNA for the CDR3 is TGCGCCAGCACGGTCAGGGGCATTGGCGGGGAGCTGTTTTTT. It codes for CASTVRGIGGELFF.

The gene calls are TRBV4-3 and TRBJ1-1; a weak D match, TRBD1 (6 bases). Germline CDR1 and CDR2: LGHNA and YSLEER. This CDR3 spans 15 amino acids. Trimming took 0 bases from V and 4 from J, leaving 12 bases between them. The CDR3 protein is CASSQDPGDGTEAFF. DNA for the CDR3: TGCGCCAGCAGCCAAGATCCAGGGGATGGCACTGAAGCTTTCTTT.

CDR3 in amino acids: CASSPTYSTDTQYF. In DNA, the CDR3 is TGTGCCAGCAGCCCCACTTATAGCACAGATACGCAGTATTTT. The V call is TRBV7-8, the J call TRBJ2-3; no clear D. Germline V gives CDR1 SGHVS, CDR2 FQNEAQ. CDR3 length: 14 amino acids. Trimming left V 5 bases short and J 0 bases short, with 9 bases between.

V gene TRBV30 combines with J gene TRBJ1-5; D is perhaps TRBD1 (5 bases). The V end was cut by 0 bases, the J end by 9 bases, with 15 bases between. Per the germline V gene, CDR1 is GTSNPN and CDR2 is SVGIG (reference sequence). This CDR3 has 14 residues. In nucleotides, the CDR3 is TGTGCCTGGAGTGTCAAAGGGGCAGGTCTGCCCCAGCATTTT. Translating it yields CAWSVKGAGLPQHF.

The chain employs TRBV7-2 and TRBJ1-1; D not certain. Trimming shortened V by 5 bases and J by 7 bases, and 11 bases separated the two germline ends. The CDR3 runs to 12 residues. Germline assignment: CDR1 SGHTA and CDR2 FQGNSA. CDR3 in amino acids: CASSLTWGEAFF. In DNA, the CDR3 is TGTGCCAGCAGCCTCACATGGGGTGAAGCTTTCTTT.

In nucleotides, the CDR3 is TGTGCCAGTAGTATCCGCGATACGCAGTATTTT. This sequence encodes CASSIRDTQYF. The J gene is TRBJ2-3, the V gene TRBV19; D not certain. Germline-derived CDR1 and CDR2 are LNHDA and SQIVND (reference sequence). This CDR3 contains 11 residues. Trimming stripped 3 bases from V and 6 bases from J, with 4 bases between.